Listed below are T cell receptor beta chains from one sample, sequenced in a study of patients and donors after allogeneic stem cell transplantation. Each CDR3 protein is one row after TCRdb ran MiXCR on the RT-PCR reads. Of some 880,000 distinct CDR3 sequences listed, about 20% are singletons. Sequencing used blood, either unsorted or a sorted T cell fraction (not recorded which). These receptor sequences come from a human donor who was either an allogeneic HSCT recipient or a stem cell or donor lymphocyte infusion donor (not recorded which). It is not recorded whose cells these are; they may come from a transplant donor. CDR3s leave out the opening cysteine and the closing phenylalanine or tryptophan.

ASTALAGRGEQF	TRBV25-1	TRBJ2-1	12
ASSVDPGGPLEQY	TRBV9	TRBJ2-7	13
ASSYSSIAKNIQY	TRBV6-5	TRBJ2-4	13
ASSQGTGTNSPLH	TRBV3-1	TRBJ1-6	13
ASSLEVSGVYEQY	TRBV5-6	TRBJ2-7	13
ASSSVGDRNTEAF	TRBV5-1	TRBJ1-1	13
ASSRGGVANEKLF	TRBV7-9	TRBJ1-4	13
ASSTGKSNQPQH	TRBV6-4	TRBJ1-5	12
ASSGPGQTSTDTLY	TRBV12-3/TRBV12-4	TRBJ2-3	14
ASSLGEAYNEQF	TRBV12-3/TRBV12-4	TRBJ2-1	12
ASSFGVNNEQF	TRBV5-6	TRBJ2-1	11
ASSFKQGAGELF	TRBV5-1	TRBJ2-2	12
ASSPALRTGWTEAL	TRBV6-1	TRBJ1-1	14
ASSFSGRANQPQH	TRBV12-3/TRBV12-4	TRBJ1-5	13
ASSVEGWLYQETQY	TRBV9	TRBJ2-5	14
ASSLLTSGDAYEQY	TRBV5-1	TRBJ2-7	14
ASSLTWNYGYT	TRBV5-1	TRBJ1-2	11
ASSQGGREGNYEQY	TRBV4-1	TRBJ2-7	14
ASTSGGSTNQPQH	TRBV12-3/TRBV12-4	TRBJ1-5	13
ASSLDPQGKTEAF	TRBV5-6	TRBJ1-1	13
ASSPEDRDRGNYGYT	TRBV27	TRBJ1-2	15
ATSDRGNQETQY	TRBV24-1	TRBJ2-5	12
ASSEGGGYPGELF	TRBV6-1	TRBJ2-2	13
ASSDRGAPNEQF	TRBV6-1	TRBJ2-1	12
ASSYPQGTGQPQH	TRBV6-2/TRBV6-3	TRBJ1-5	13
ASSPGTGLNTGELF	TRBV4-3	TRBJ2-2	14
ASSFPTSGGNEQY	TRBV5-6	TRBJ2-7	13
ASSETGLETQY	TRBV9	TRBJ2-5	11
ASSVDSSYNEQF	TRBV9	TRBJ2-1	12
ASSVDGSRNTEAF	TRBV9	TRBJ1-1	13
ASSLMGGARVTEAF	TRBV7-3	TRBJ1-1	14
SASRRAGELF	TRBV20-1	TRBJ2-2	10
ATSRDRTGFSSSYEQY	TRBV15	TRBJ2-7	16
ASSFNIGKNTEAF	TRBV5-1	TRBJ1-1	13
ASSQEAGGNTIY	TRBV4-1	TRBJ1-3	12
ASSLGGPDEQF	TRBV12-3/TRBV12-4	TRBJ2-1	11
ASSFGQSFNTEAF	TRBV7-2	TRBJ1-1	13
SARAGEDTEAF	TRBV20-1	TRBJ1-1	11
ASSRTGSVTNEKLF	TRBV7-2	TRBJ1-4	14
ASSLGQKGADTQY	TRBV12-3/TRBV12-4	TRBJ2-3	13
ASSLIPSDTQY	TRBV5-5	TRBJ2-3	11
ASSPQGENQPQH	TRBV27	TRBJ1-5	12
SGAGEADTQY	TRBV20-1	TRBJ2-3	10
ASSYGVGYEQY	TRBV7-3	TRBJ2-7	11